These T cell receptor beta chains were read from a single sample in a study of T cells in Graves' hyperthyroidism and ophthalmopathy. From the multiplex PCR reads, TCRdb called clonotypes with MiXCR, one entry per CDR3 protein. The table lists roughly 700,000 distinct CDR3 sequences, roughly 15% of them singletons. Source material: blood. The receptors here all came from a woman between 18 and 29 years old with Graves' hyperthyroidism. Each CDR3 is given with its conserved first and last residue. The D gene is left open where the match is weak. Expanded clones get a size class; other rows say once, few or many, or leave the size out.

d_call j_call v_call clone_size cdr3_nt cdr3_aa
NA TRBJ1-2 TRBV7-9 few TGTGCCAGCAGCTTAGTGCGAGAGACTAACTATGGCTACACCTTC CASSLVRETNYGYTF
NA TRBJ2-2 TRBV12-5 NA TGTGCTAGTGGTTTGGTAATAGGCCGGACAGCGAACACCGGGGAGCTGTTTTTT CASGLVIGRTANTGELFF
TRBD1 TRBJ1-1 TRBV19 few TGTGCCAGTCGACAGGGGGCTGGGGCTGAAGCTTTCTTT CASRQGAGAEAFF
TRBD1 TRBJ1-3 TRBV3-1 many TGTGCCAGCAGCCCGGACAGGGGTGGAAACACCATATATTTT CASSPDRGGNTIYF
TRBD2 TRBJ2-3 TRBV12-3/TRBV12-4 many TGTGCCAGCGGCCAACTAGCGATGAGCACAGATACGCAGTATTTT CASGQLAMSTDTQYF
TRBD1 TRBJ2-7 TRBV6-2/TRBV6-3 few TGTGCCAGCAGTCGATCGACAGGGAAGGGTTCCTACGAGCAGTACTTC CASSRSTGKGSYEQYF
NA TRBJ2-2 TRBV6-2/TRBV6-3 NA TGTGCCAGCAGTGTTCCCGGTACAGGGGAGCTGTTTTTT CASSVPGTGELFF
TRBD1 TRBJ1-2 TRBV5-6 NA TGTGCCAGCAGCGCCGCCGGGACAGGGACCTATGGCTACACCTTC CASSAAGTGTYGYTF
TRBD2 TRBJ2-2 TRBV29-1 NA TGCAGCGTAGGTCTAGCGGGAGCCACCGGGGAGCTGTTTTTT CSVGLAGATGELFF
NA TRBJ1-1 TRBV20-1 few TGCAGTGCTAGAGATCATACGGGCACTGAAGCTTTCTTT CSARDHTGTEAFF
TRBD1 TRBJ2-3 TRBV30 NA TGTGCCGGTAACACCGGGACAGGGCGCACAGATACGCAGTATTTT CAGNTGTGRTDTQYF
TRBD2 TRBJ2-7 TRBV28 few TGTGCCAGCAGTCCCCTGCTTCCTAGCGGGAGGGCCTACGAGCAGTACTTC CASSPLLPSGRAYEQYF
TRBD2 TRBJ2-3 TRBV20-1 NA TGCAGTGCTCTAGCGGGAGGGCCAAGAGATACGCAGTATTTT CSALAGGPRDTQYF
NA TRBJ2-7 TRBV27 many TGTGCCAGCAGTTTACAGGACAGTGGATCCTACGAGCAGTACTTC CASSLQDSGSYEQYF
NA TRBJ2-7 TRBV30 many TGTGCCTGGAAGTCGTGGCAGGGGAACTACGAGCAGTACTTC CAWKSWQGNYEQYF
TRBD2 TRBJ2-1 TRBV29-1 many TGCAGCGAAGCCCTAGCGGGAGGGTACAATGAGCAGTTCTTC CSEALAGGYNEQFF
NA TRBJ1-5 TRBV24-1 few TGTGCCACCAGTGAGTCACATAGCAATCAGCCCCAGCATTTT CATSESHSNQPQHF
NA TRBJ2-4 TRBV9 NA TGTGCCAGCAGCCAAAACCCACTCACAGGGAAAGACATTCAGTACTTC CASSQNPLTGKDIQYF
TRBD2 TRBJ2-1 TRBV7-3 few TGTGCCAGCAGCCCTCTGGCTAGCGGCCACAATGAGCAGTTCTTC CASSPLASGHNEQFF
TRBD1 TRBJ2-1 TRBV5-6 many TGTGCCAGCAGCTCCCCGAGGACAGGGGAGGATGAGCAGTTCTTC CASSSPRTGEDEQFF
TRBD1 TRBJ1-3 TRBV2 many TGTGCCAGCAGTGAAAGGAGACAGGGGGGAAACACCATATATTTT CASSERRQGGNTIYF
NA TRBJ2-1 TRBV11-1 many TGTGCCAGCAGCTTTGAGGGACTTCCCTACAATGAGCAGTTCTTC CASSFEGLPYNEQFF
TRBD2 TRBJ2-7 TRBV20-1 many TGCAGTGCTAGAGCCGTACTAGCGGGATACGAGCAGTACTTC CSARAVLAGYEQYF
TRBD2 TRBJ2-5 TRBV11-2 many TGTGCCAGCAGCTTTCCGACTAGCGGGAGTATGGCCCAGTACTTC CASSFPTSGSMAQYF